This TCR beta chain was observed in a study of human T cells and chemical hapten exposure. About the research overall: Mostly female, the patients presented with alopecia areata, totalis or universalis.

This clonotype was counted ten times or more. Its antigen is undetermined. Whole-study findings and limits: DPC sensitization did not alter TCRs above 1 in 1000 frequency.

TCRdb re-called the RACE reads through MiXCR, storing one row per CDR3 protein. The sample contains 95,000 to 100,000 distinct CDR3 sequences, approximately 10% of which appear only once. Time point specified: pre-sensitization, week 0. Treatment specified: therapeutic diphenylcyclopropenone sensitization with weekly scalp DPC. Sequenced here: whole blood, sampled in connection with sensitization to the hapten diphenylcyclopropenone (DPC). The receptor was isolated from a woman aged 55-69 years with alopecia areata. Some clones in this sample may be carry-over from other donors' samples.

DNA for the CDR3: TGTGCCACCAGTGATTCCAGGGAAGGGTCGGACACCATATATTTT. This sequence encodes CATSDSREGSDTIYF. The chain carries TRBV24-1 and TRBJ1-3; D possibly corresponds to TRBD1 (5 bases). V lost 2 bases, J lost 8 bases, and 15 bases lay in between. The CDR3 runs 15 residues. The germline V gene has CDR1 KGHDR and CDR2 SFDVKD.